This entry features one T cell receptor (beta chain) sequence. Its antigen is unknown. This sample is part of a study of shared clonotypes between healthy human individuals. About the research overall: Per-donor plates numbered three CD4 naive, three CD4 memory, two CD8 naive and one CD8 memory. Findings of the study overall: Despite large depth, sorted-subset datasets appeared incompletely sequenced.

Cells designated naive CD8 were CD45RO-negative and were positively selected for CCR7, with terminally differentiated effector memory CD45RA+ cells excluded. Participating donors were healthy, HIV-negative adults free of recent acute infections or vaccinations. CDR3 length: 14 amino acids. Germline V lookup: CDR1 SGHTA, CDR2 FQGNSA. Trimming left V 5 bases short and J 0 bases short, with 10 bases between. When replicate PCRs were run on sorted subsets, they used about 200 ng DNA, around 33,000 T cell genomes. Using immunoSEQ multiplex PCR, the repertoire was profiled, and TCRdb retains in-frame clones only, with some absent. This table holds about 2.2 million clones, around 93% found once.

Material for sequencing was naive CD8+ T cells from PBMCs. The chain employs TRBV7-2 and TRBJ1-1; no reliable D call. This TCR came from a man aged 18-30 years in good health. Some clones in this sample may be carry-over from other donors' samples. The DNA of the CDR3 is TGTGCCAGCAGCCCCCGGACCCTGAACACTGAAGCTTTCTTT. Its translation is CASSPRTLNTEAFF.